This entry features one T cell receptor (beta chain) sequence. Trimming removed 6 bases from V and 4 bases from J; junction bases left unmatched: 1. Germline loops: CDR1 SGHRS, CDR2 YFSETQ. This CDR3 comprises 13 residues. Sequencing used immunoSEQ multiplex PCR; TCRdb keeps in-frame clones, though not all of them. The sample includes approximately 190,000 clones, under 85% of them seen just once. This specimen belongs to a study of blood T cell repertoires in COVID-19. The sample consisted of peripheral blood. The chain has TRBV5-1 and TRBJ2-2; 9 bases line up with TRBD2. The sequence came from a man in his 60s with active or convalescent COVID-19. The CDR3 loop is CASNSGGTGELFF. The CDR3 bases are TGCGCCAGCAATAGCGGGGGCACCGGGGAGCTGTTTTTT.